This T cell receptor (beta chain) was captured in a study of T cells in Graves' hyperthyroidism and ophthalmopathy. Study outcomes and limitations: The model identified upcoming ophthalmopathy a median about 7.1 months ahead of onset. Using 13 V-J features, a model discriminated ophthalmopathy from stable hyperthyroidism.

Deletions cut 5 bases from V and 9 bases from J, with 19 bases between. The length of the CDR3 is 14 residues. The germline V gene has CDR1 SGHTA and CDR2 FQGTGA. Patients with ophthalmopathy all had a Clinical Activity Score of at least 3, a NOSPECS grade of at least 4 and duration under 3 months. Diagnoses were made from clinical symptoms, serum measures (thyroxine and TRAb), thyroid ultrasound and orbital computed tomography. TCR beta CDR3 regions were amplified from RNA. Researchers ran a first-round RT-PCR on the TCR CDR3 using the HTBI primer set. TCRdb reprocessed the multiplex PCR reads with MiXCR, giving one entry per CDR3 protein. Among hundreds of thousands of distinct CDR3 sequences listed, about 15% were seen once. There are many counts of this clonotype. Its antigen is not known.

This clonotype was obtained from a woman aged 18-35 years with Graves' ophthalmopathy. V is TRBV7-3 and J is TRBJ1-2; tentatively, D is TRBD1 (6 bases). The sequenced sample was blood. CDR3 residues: CASSDRGRGARYTF. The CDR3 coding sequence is TGTGCCAGCAGCGACCGGGGCAGGGGTGCACGCTACACCTTC. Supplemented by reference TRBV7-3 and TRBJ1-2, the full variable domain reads GAGVSQTPSNKVTEKGKYVELRCDPISGHTALYWYRQSLGQGPEFLIYFQGTGAADDSGLPNDRFFAVRPEGSVSTLKIQRTERGDSAVYLCASSDRGRGARYTFGSGTRLTVV.